Following are 2 T cell receptor beta chains from one sample sequenced in a study of regulatory T cells in long-lasting Graves disease listed by TCRdb under 2021. Library creation used multiplex PCR. Sequencing used an Illumina HiSeq 4000. TCR beta libraries were built with iRepertoire HTBI primers and Arm-PCR amplification of CDR3 regions. TCRdb took the public reads, trimmed them with fastp at Q25, ran MiXCR for clone calling and kept in-frame beta chains. Here each entry gathers all rows of one CDR3 protein and keeps the most common genes and DNA. This sample holds about 440,000 distinct CDR3 sequences; around 15% were observed only once. About 11% of the sample is taken by the ten largest. This specimen's time point label, per the study, means: newly diagnosed GD, antithyroid drugs for less than 3 months. For both TCR sequencing and RNA sequencing, RNA was extracted from PBMCs in TRIzol. These records were also assigned to another study, of T cells in Graves' hyperthyroidism and ophthalmopathy.

The sample consisted of peripheral blood mononuclear cells (PBMCs), taken at new diagnosis, from a patient treated with antithyroid drugs. Receptors were obtained from a woman aged 25-40 years with Graves disease. Donor details come from another sample of the same person, matched by shared clones.

A few counts support this clonotype. A junction boundary mismatches the germline segment, possibly from a read error. V is TRBV4-1 and J is TRBJ2-1, with 9 bases that match TRBD2. Germline V gene data show CDR1 as MGHRA and CDR2 as YSYEKL. This CDR3 contains 13 residues. Here the CDR3 DNA reads TGCGCGAGCAACGGAGCGGGAGGCGGTGAGCAGTTCTTC. Amino acid sequence: CASNGAGGGEQFF.

This clonotype was seen many times. This sequence joins TRBV20-1 and TRBJ2-3, with 7 positions matching TRBD1. This CDR3 has 15 amino acids. Looked up from germline, CDR1 is DFQATT and CDR2 is SNEGSKA (reference sequence). V was clipped by 3 bases and J by 4 bases; unmatched bases: 10. This chain's CDR3 is CSARRDRGRPDTQYF. CDR3 sequence (DNA): TGCAGTGCTAGGAGGGATAGGGGGCGTCCAGATACGCAGTATTTT.